This entry is about one T cell receptor (beta chain). The antigen is not known. The source of the sample is a study of long-term antiretroviral therapy in people with HIV. Study outcomes and limitations: Whereas controls had wider CDR3 length ranges, HIV repertoires had narrower ones.

At least one PBMC sample before ART and at least two after were required. About 1-10 million cryopreserved PBMC were held in samples before DNA extraction. Runs used v3.0 of the immunoSEQ assay and were done at survey level. Generated by immunoSEQ multiplex PCR, the TCRdb table keeps only in-frame clones and is missing some. The data contain 20,000 or so clones, around 80% of them singletons. Germline CDR1 KGHSH, CDR2 LQKENI. This CDR3 spans 13 amino acids. V was cut by 3 bases and J by 0 bases, with 4 bases left in between. V usage is TRBV18 and J usage is TRBJ2-3; D ambiguous. This specimen was unsorted PBMCs, taken 2.9 years after starting antiretroviral therapy. The TCR originated in a woman aged 25-40 years with HIV. Here the CDR3 reads CASSPSSTDTQYF. CDR3 in DNA: TGTGCCAGCTCACCCTCTAGCACAGATACGCAGTATTTT.